Below, 28 T cell receptor beta chains from the same sample are listed, as sequenced in a study of T-cell reconstitution after alpha-beta-depleted transplantation in children. Unique molecular identifiers were incorporated into the prepared TCRbeta library. Using its own MiXCR run on the PCR reads, TCRdb lists one record per CDR3 protein. The sample lists hundreds of thousands of distinct CDR3 sequences, roughly 23% occurring once. The sample was PBMCs, mostly from graft donor cells, taken 360 days after TCRalphabeta/CD19-depleted stem cell transplant. All receptors derive from a boy less than two years old who had a stem cell transplant for acute myeloid leukemia, so the T cells may come from the graft donor.

The J gene is TRBJ2-4, the V gene TRBV20-1; 9 bases fit TRBD2. There are 15 residues in the CDR3. V gave up 2 bases and J gave up 7 bases; unmatched junction bases: 9. The germline CDR1 and CDR2 sequences are DFQATT and SNEGSKA (reference sequence). The CDR3 bases are TGCAGTGCTAGAAAAGACAGCGGGGGGAAGAACATTCAGTACTTC. Translating gives CSARKDSGGKNIQYF.

The sample holds a few counts of this clonotype. The V gene is TRBV7-7, the J gene TRBJ2-5; no firm D call. The CDR3 sequence is 13 residues long. Germline lookup yields CDR1 SSHAT and CDR2 FNYEAQ (reference sequence). Trimming took off 0 bases at V and 3 bases at J, with 5 bases between the two ends. The CDR3 nucleotides read TGTGCCAGCAGCTTAGCTCCTAAAGAGACCCAGTACTTC. This gives the protein CASSLAPKETQYF.

This chain links TRBV20-1 with TRBJ2-3, with D possibly TRBD1 on 6 matching bases. The CDR3 totals 14 residues. V shed 6 bases and J shed 1 base, with 14 bases lying between them. Germline CDR1 and CDR2: DFQATT and SNEGSKA (reference sequence). CDR3 sequence (DNA): TGCAGTGCCAACGATCCAGGGGGCACAGATACGCAGTATTTT. The encoded protein is CSANDPGGTDTQYF.

At least ten counts were recorded for this clonotype. The J gene is TRBJ2-1, the V gene TRBV29-1; D uncertain. Trimming took off 2 bases at V and 6 bases at J, with 8 bases between the two ends. Looked up from germline, CDR1 is SQVTM and CDR2 is ANQGSEA. CDR3 size: 12 residues. The CDR3 protein is CSVERGSNEQFF. CDR3 sequence (DNA): TGCAGCGTTGAAAGAGGCAGCAATGAGCAGTTCTTC.

With regard to this clonotype: A much larger clone is a single base away; this may be a read error. The CDR3 DNA reads TGCAGTGCTATTAACAGGGTGAACACTGTAGCTTTCTTT. The encoded protein is CSAINRVNTVAFF. The chain uses TRBV20-1 and TRBJ1-1; a possible D gene is TRBD1 (6 bases). The CDR3 contains 13 residues. Germline V gene sequence: CDR1 DFQATT, CDR2 SNEGSKA (reference sequence).

The CDR3 protein is CATSRDRGPNEQFF. The CDR3 DNA reads TGTGCCACCAGCAGAGATCGAGGCCCCAATGAGCAGTTCTTC. The chain employs TRBV15 and TRBJ2-1; D gene uncertain. Germline V gives CDR1 LNHNV, CDR2 YYDKDF (reference sequence). The CDR3 is 14 residues long. Trimming left V 0 bases short and J 6 bases short, with 9 bases between.

This rearrangement joins TRBV7-2 to TRBJ1-3, with no clear D. This CDR3 has 14 residues. With 2 bases removed from V and 0 bases from J, the gap between germline ends came to 5 bases. Germline assignment: CDR1 SGHTA and CDR2 FQGNSA. The CDR3 DNA reads as TGTGCCAGCAGCTTACTTGGCTCTGGAAACACCATATATTTT. Translation gives CASSLLGSGNTIYF. Based on the CDR3 plus reference TRBV7-2 and TRBJ1-3, the full variable domain is GAGVSQSPSNKVTEKGKDVELRCDPISGHTALYWYRQSLGQGLEFLIYFQGNSAPDKSGLPSDRFSAERTGGSVSTLTIQRTQQEDSAVYLCASSLLGSGNTIYFGEGSWLTVV.

This clonotype showed up just a few times. The chain joins TRBV6-1 to TRBJ1-3, with 11 nucleotides matching TRBD1. Trimming at V came to 5 bases and at J to 4 bases, leaving 7 bases not matched to a gene. The CDR3 runs to 16 residues. From germline, CDR1 is MNHNS and CDR2 SASEGT. The CDR3 nucleotides read TGTGCCAGCAGTCCTGGACAGGGGGCGCCGGGAAACACCATATATTTT. This encodes CASSPGQGAPGNTIYF.

This clonotype has at least ten counts. The rearrangement joins TRBV20-1 to TRBJ1-1; no clear D. CDR1 is DFQATT, CDR2 SNEGSKA, per germline (reference sequence). The CDR3 totals 15 residues. V shed 0 bases and J shed 10 bases, with 21 bases lying between them. CDR3 region: CSARDLSAQAERAFF. CDR3 in DNA: TGCAGTGCTAGAGATTTATCGGCCCAGGCGGAGCGAGCTTTCTTT.

The chain joins TRBV4-2 to TRBJ2-3; perhaps TRBD1 as D (5 bases). Looked up from germline, CDR1 is LGHNA and CDR2 is YNFKEQ. V was trimmed by 0 bases and J by 0 bases, leaving 10 bases between them. The CDR3 consists of 16 residues. CDR3 nucleotides: TGTGCCAGCAGCCAAGACGACAGCCTTAGCACAGATACGCAGTATTTT. Its translation: CASSQDDSLSTDTQYF.

This clonotype has just a few counts. V is TRBV24-1 and J is TRBJ2-7; 10 bases map to TRBD2. Germline CDR1 reads KGHDR; CDR2 reads SFDVKD. The J segment lost 5 bases and the V segment lost 5 bases, leaving 11 bases of the junction unmatched. The CDR3 loop spans 16 amino acids. Written as DNA, the CDR3 is TGTGCCACCAGTGCCCCCGGAGCGGGGGGGATCCACGAGCAGTACTTC. Its protein product is CATSAPGAGGIHEQYF.

This sequence joins TRBV6-5 and TRBJ1-5, with D uncertain. The CDR3 contains 13 residues. The germline V and J ends were trimmed by 2 bases and 11 bases, with 13 bases remaining between them. Germline CDR1 MNHEY, CDR2 SVGAGI. This CDR3 is CASSYRDGRAQHF. For the CDR3, the DNA is TGTGCCAGCAGTTACAGGGATGGAAGGGCCCAGCATTTT.

Remarks on this clonotype: The junction departs from the called germline gene at one end, perhaps through a read error. The rearrangement links TRBV29-1 to TRBJ1-3, with TRBD1 matching over 8 bases. Germline V gives CDR1 SQVTM, CDR2 ANQGSEA. The CDR3 is made up of 12 amino acids. CDR3 bases: TGTGCCGAACAGGGGGAAGGAAACACCATATATTTT. Translating gives CAEQGEGNTIYF.

A few counts support this clonotype. The chain links TRBV20-1 to TRBJ1-4; TRBD1 agrees at 9 bases. Trimming removed 3 bases from V and 8 bases from J; junction bases left unmatched: 7. There are 14 residues in the CDR3. CDR1 and CDR2 from the germline V gene are DFQATT and SNEGSKA (reference sequence). CDR3 coding DNA: TGCAGTGCTAGTACCCCGACAGGGGGAGAAAAACTGTTTTTT. Amino acids: CSASTPTGGEKLFF.

Only a few counts were recorded for this clonotype. The V and J genes are TRBV28 and TRBJ2-5; D not certain. The CDR3 runs 16 residues. CDR1 is MDHEN and CDR2 is SYDVKM in the germline V gene. The ends were cut back, 3 bases at V and 3 bases at J, with 17 bases in the middle. CDR3 loop: CASSFVRFDLKETQYF. CDR3 in DNA: TGTGCCAGCAGTTTCGTTAGGTTCGACCTAAAAGAGACCCAGTACTTC.

This clonotype has at least ten counts. The chain's CDR3 is CASSLGLDKEYF. CDR3 coding DNA: TGTGCCAGCAGTTTAGGTCTGGACAAGGAGTACTTC. The chain couples TRBV12-3 or TRBV12-4 to TRBJ2-7, with TRBD1 as a possible D gene (5 bases). The CDR3 runs 12 residues. V lost 1 base, J lost 11 bases, and 12 bases lay in between.

The CDR3 nucleotides read TGCAGTGCTAGGCCCCGGGCCTCTTATAATGAAAAACTGTTTTTT. Translating it yields CSARPRASYNEKLFF. The rearrangement joins TRBV20-1 to TRBJ1-4, with D uncertain. The ends were cut back, 3 bases at V and 4 bases at J, with 15 bases in the middle. Germline lookup yields CDR1 DFQATT and CDR2 SNEGSKA (reference sequence). The CDR3 sequence is 15 residues long.

The J gene is TRBJ2-3, the V gene TRBV20-1; TRBD1 matches at 8 bases. This CDR3 spans 14 amino acids. Germline CDR1 is DFQATT and CDR2 is SNEGSKA (reference sequence). V shed 5 bases, J shed 4 bases, and the junction held 8 bases outside the gene matches. CDR3 sequence reads: CSASTGVGPDTQYF. Here the CDR3 DNA reads TGCAGTGCTTCGACAGGGGTCGGCCCAGATACGCAGTATTTT.

The rearrangement joins TRBV3-1 to TRBJ1-3; D gene ambiguous. Germline CDR1 reads LGHDT; CDR2 reads YNNKEL (reference sequence). Trimming removed 1 base at V and 0 bases at J, with 10 bases between. This CDR3 spans 16 amino acids. The CDR3 DNA sequence: TGTGCCAGCAGCCAAGGACAAGCGTACTCTGGAAACACCATATATTTT. Its translation: CASSQGQAYSGNTIYF.

Only a few counts were recorded for this clonotype. In DNA form, the CDR3 reads TGTGCCACCCGGACAGCGAACTATGGCTACACCTTC. Residues: CATRTANYGYTF. V and J are TRBV28 and TRBJ1-2; D possibly corresponds to TRBD1 (6 bases). The V end lost 10 bases, the J end lost 2 bases, and 11 bases lay between the germline ends. CDR1 and CDR2 from the germline V gene are MDHEN and SYDVKM. The length of the CDR3 is 12 residues.

This clonotype has just a few counts. The chain employs TRBV20-1 and TRBJ2-5; no firm D call. The CDR3 has 15 residues. Per germline, CDR1 DFQATT and CDR2 SNEGSKA (reference sequence). The V and J ends lost 1 base and 7 bases respectively, with 19 bases between them. CDR3 sequence (DNA): TGCAGTGCTAGAGGAGTCCGGACCCCCGGTTGGACCCAGTACTTC. It yields the protein CSARGVRTPGWTQYF.

CDR3 bases: TGCAGTGCTAGGGCGGTGGATAACTATGGCTACACCTTC. Translation: CSARAVDNYGYTF. The chain carries TRBV20-1 and TRBJ1-2, with D unresolved. Looked up from germline, CDR1 is DFQATT and CDR2 is SNEGSKA (reference sequence). This CDR3 has 13 residues. V was pared by 3 bases and J by 1 base, with 9 bases between.

This clonotype was observed once. In DNA, the CDR3 is TGTGCCAGCAGACACAGGGCCTGGATGAACACTGAAGCTTTCTTT. Residues: CASRHRAWMNTEAFF. V gene TRBV11-2 combines with J gene TRBJ1-1; D is possibly TRBD1 (6 bases). Trimming stripped 6 bases from V and 0 bases from J, with 14 bases between. The germline gives CDR1 SGHAT, CDR2 FQNNGV. The CDR3 consists of 15 residues.

The rearrangement links TRBV11-3 to TRBJ2-2; 9 positions match TRBD1. The CDR3 contains 15 residues. The germline V gene encodes CDR1 SGHNT and CDR2 YENEEA. V gave up 4 bases and J gave up 6 bases; unmatched junction bases: 6. In DNA form, the CDR3 reads TGTGCCAGCAGCTCCCGGGACAGGGATTCCGGGGAGCTGTTTTTT. Translation gives CASSSRDRDSGELFF.

This clonotype was counted only a few times. The chain links TRBV6-1 to TRBJ2-3, with TRBD2 matching 11 bases. V lost 5 bases to trimming and J lost 2 bases; unmatched junction nucleotides: 6. CDR1 and CDR2 from the germline V gene are MNHNS and SASEGT. The CDR3 runs 16 residues. CDR3 nucleotide sequence: TGTGCCAGCAGTCCCCTGGGACTAGCGGACACAGATACGCAGTATTTT. Translated, it gives CASSPLGLADTDTQYF.

At least ten counts were recorded for this clonotype. V usage is TRBV4-2 and J usage is TRBJ2-1, with D perhaps being TRBD1 or TRBD2 (5 bases each). CDR1 and CDR2 from the germline V gene are LGHNA and YNFKEQ. CDR3 size: 15 residues. The V end was cut by 0 bases, the J end by 6 bases, with 12 bases between. The chain's CDR3 is CASSQDWTGPNEQFF. CDR3 nucleotides: TGTGCCAGCAGCCAAGATTGGACGGGGCCCAATGAGCAGTTCTTC.

In this sample, this clonotype turned up many times. This chain links TRBV6-5 with TRBJ1-6, with D possibly being TRBD1 (5 bases). The CDR3 runs to 14 residues. Deletions cut 0 bases from V and 9 bases from J, with 9 bases between. Germline-derived CDR1 and CDR2 are MNHEY and SVGAGI. CDR3 in amino acids: CASSYSEQGSPLHF. CDR3 DNA sequence: TGTGCCAGCAGTTACTCCGAGCAGGGTTCACCCCTCCACTTT.

This clonotype was counted a few times. The chain uses TRBV29-1 and TRBJ2-3; tentative D call: TRBD2 (5 bases). V lost 5 bases and J 2 bases, leaving 17 bases between the germline ends. This CDR3 contains 15 residues. Germline loops: CDR1 SQVTM, CDR2 ANQGSEA. The CDR3 is CSVIPDSLFTDTQYF. CDR3 coding DNA: TGCAGCGTTATCCCGGACTCGCTCTTCACAGATACGCAGTATTTT.